This section outlines one T cell receptor beta chain sequence together with its context. This sample is part of a study of blood T cell repertoires in COVID-19. The V gene's germline CDR1 is ENHRY and CDR2 SYGVKD. This CDR3 comprises 16 residues. V lost 4 bases, J lost 8 bases, and 16 bases stayed unmatched. As originally analysed: Nucleated cell counts were estimated from reference gene primer amplification. The repertoire was sequenced with immunoSEQ multiplex PCR; TCRdb's copy has only in-frame clones and lacks some. That table is the source of V, J and clone size, and D and trimming were worked out from the DNA. Among under 300,000 clones listed, 65% to 85% were seen once.

The sequence was collected from a woman aged 40-49 years who had recovered from COVID-19. The sample taken for sequencing was peripheral blood. The chain combines TRBV10-3 with TRBJ1-2, with 7 nucleotides matching TRBD1. Here the CDR3 reads CAISATEGATRSGYTF. In nucleotides, the CDR3 is TGTGCCATCAGTGCCACGGAGGGGGCCACTAGGTCGGGCTACACCTTC.